The present entry profiles one T cell receptor (beta chain) with its context. This specimen comes from a study of shared clonotypes between healthy human individuals. The table came from immunoSEQ multiplex PCR; TCRdb's copy has only in-frame clones and leaves some out. The sample yields about 1 million clones, 60% to 80% seen once. Germline V gene lookup returns CDR1 SNHLY and CDR2 FYNNEI. There are 19 residues in the CDR3. The ends were cut back, 4 bases at V and 4 bases at J, with 23 bases in the middle. The rearrangement links TRBV2 to TRBJ2-6; a weak D match, TRBD1 (5 bases). The sample consisted of memory CD4+ T cells sorted from blood. Indicated subset: CD45RA-negative fraction. This clonotype originated in a man younger than 35 in good health. The CDR3 here is CASSVVFGRAERGANVLTF. The CDR3 DNA is TGTGCCAGCAGTGTAGTATTCGGCAGGGCTGAGCGCGGGGCCAACGTCCTGACTTTC.